This TCR beta chain was identified during a study of cytomegalovirus exposure and HLA in healthy donors. Generated by immunoSEQ multiplex PCR, the TCRdb table keeps only in-frame clones and is missing some. The table has approximately 99,000 clones, 90% to 97% seen once. Sequenced input: PBMCs. The clonotype originates from a woman younger than 30 in good health and CMV-seronegative.

The CDR3 spells CASSLSTVVGGAHNEQFF. CDR3 bases: TGTGCCAGCAGCTTATCTACGGTTGTCGGGGGGGCCCACAATGAGCAGTTCTTC. The chain couples TRBV7-6 to TRBJ2-1; 8 positions agree with TRBD2. The CDR3 length is 18 residues. J lost 5 bases, V lost 2 bases, and 14 bases had no gene match. Germline CDR1 SGHVS, CDR2 FNYEAQ.